The T cell receptor beta chain under discussion was sequenced for a study of T cell changes during pregnancy in multiple sclerosis. The protocol was immunoSEQ multiplex PCR, while the TCRdb copy is restricted to in-frame clones and leaves out a portion. The sample records 85,000 to 90,000 clones, roughly 94% being singletons. The germline V gene encodes CDR1 KGHSH and CDR2 LQKENI. CDR3 length: 11 amino acids. V lost 2 bases, J lost 6 bases, and 5 bases lay in between. The source of this sequence is a female donor in good health, enrolled as a control in a pregnancy study. The chain carries TRBV18 and TRBJ2-7; D not resolved. This sample comprised peripheral blood, obtained after pregnancy. Written as DNA, the CDR3 is TGTGCCAGCTCACCAGGGCGCGAGCAGTACTTC. It codes for CASSPGREQYF.